Below are 30 T cell receptor beta chains sequenced from a single sample in a study of blood T cell repertoires in COVID-19. Sequenced by immunoSEQ multiplex PCR; TCRdb stores in-frame clones only, minus some. Of roughly 240,000 clones in the sample, 87% were seen once. Sequenced sample: PBMCs or T cells enriched from blood (not recorded which). These receptors originate from a woman aged 25 to 45 with acute COVID-19.

The J gene is TRBJ2-7, the V gene TRBV6-6; a possible D gene is TRBD2 (6 bases). With 5 bases removed from V and 4 bases from J, the gap between germline ends came to 15 bases. CDR1 is MNHNY and CDR2 is SVGAGI in the germline V gene (reference sequence). The CDR3 loop spans 14 amino acids. The CDR3 bases are TGTGCCAGCAGTCCCGGGGGAATTCTTTACGAGCAGTACTTC. Its translation: CASSPGGILYEQYF.

This clone occurred once. The chain recombines TRBV27 with TRBJ2-7; TRBD1 aligns across 9 bases. V trimming: 7 bases; J trimming: 5 bases; junction bases outside the gene matches: 9. The CDR3 consists of 14 residues. Per germline, CDR1 MNHEY and CDR2 SMNVEV (reference sequence). As DNA, the CDR3 is TGTGCCAGCAAGTTCGGGGACAGGGCCCACGAGCAGTACTTC. Translating gives CASKFGDRAHEQYF.

The chain carries TRBV10-2 and TRBJ2-1; a weak D match, TRBD2 (6 bases). The CDR3 totals 14 residues. Germline V gives CDR1 WSHSY, CDR2 SAAADI. V dropped 6 bases and J dropped 6 bases, with 15 bases sitting between them. The CDR3 loop is CASRLANLLNEQFF. The CDR3 DNA sequence: TGCGCCAGCAGACTAGCCAATTTGCTCAATGAGCAGTTCTTC.

The V and J genes are TRBV7-9 and TRBJ1-5, with TRBD1 identical over 10 bases. Germline CDR1 is SEHNR and CDR2 is FQNEAQ (reference sequence). Trimming at V came to 4 bases and at J to 5 bases, leaving 11 bases not matched to a gene. The CDR3 contains 17 residues. CDR3 region: CASSYSPNGQGDQPQHF. In DNA form, the CDR3 reads TGTGCCAGCAGCTACAGCCCGAATGGACAGGGGGATCAGCCCCAGCATTTT.

The chain joins TRBV6-5 to TRBJ1-3, with D maybe TRBD1 (5 bases). V lost 4 bases, J lost 6 bases, and 10 bases lay in between. CDR1 is MNHEY and CDR2 is SVGAGI in the germline V gene. This CDR3 spans 13 amino acids. CDR3 nucleotides: TGTGCCAGCAGTTTGAGCAGGGAAAACACCATATATTTT. Encoded protein: CASSLSRENTIYF.

The chain is built from TRBV19 and TRBJ1-1; no firm D call. The CDR3 covers 13 residues. Germline CDR1 and CDR2: LNHDA and SQIVND (reference sequence). V lost 6 bases, J lost 2 bases, and 10 bases lay in between. The CDR3 protein is CASRIRVNTEAFF. The CDR3, as DNA: TGTGCCAGTAGAATTCGGGTTAACACTGAAGCTTTCTTT.

The V call is TRBV2, the J call TRBJ2-2, with D perhaps TRBD2 (6 bases). The germline gives CDR1 SNHLY, CDR2 FYNNEI. V lost 3 bases to trimming and J lost 6 bases, with 14 bases between them. The CDR3 runs 15 residues. The CDR3 loop reads CASSDARDPPGELFF. As DNA, the CDR3 is TGTGCCAGCAGTGATGCGCGGGACCCCCCCGGGGAGCTGTTTTTT.

The chain links TRBV3-1 (or the pseudogene TRBV3-2) to TRBJ2-1; D gene unclear. Germline CDR1 reads LGHDT; CDR2 reads YNNKEL (reference sequence). This CDR3 contains 14 residues. V dropped 3 bases and J dropped 0 bases, with 6 bases sitting between them. CDR3 DNA: TGTGCCAGCAGCCAGGCTAGCTCCTACAATGAGCAGTTCTTC. Translated, it gives CASSQASSYNEQFF.

Here the CDR3 DNA reads TGTGCCAGCACAAGACAGGGGGTGAAGAATTCACCCCTCCACTTT. It yields the protein CASTRQGVKNSPLHF. The chain combines TRBV6-5 with TRBJ1-6, with TRBD1 matching over 9 bases. Per the germline V gene, CDR1 is MNHEY and CDR2 is SVGAGI. V lost 7 bases and J lost 7; bases outside the gene matches: 8. This CDR3 has 15 amino acids.

The chain employs TRBV5-8 and TRBJ2-2, with TRBD1 identical over 8 bases. The CDR3 runs to 16 residues. Germline-derived CDR1 and CDR2 are SGHTS and YDEGEE. Trimming at V came to 0 bases and at J to 7 bases, leaving 8 bases not matched to a gene. CDR3 loop: CASSLERDRGIGELFF. The CDR3 region has the DNA TGTGCCAGCAGCTTGGAACGAGACAGGGGAATCGGGGAGCTGTTTTTT.

Note on this clone: This same CDR3 is encoded by further DNA sequences in the sample. The chain is built from TRBV5-1 and TRBJ1-5; possible D gene TRBD1, 6 bases. The CDR3 sequence is 13 residues long. V was pared by 2 bases and J by 7 bases, with 10 bases between. Germline V gene lookup returns CDR1 SGHRS and CDR2 YFSETQ. The chain's CDR3 is CASSLQGRQPQHF. CDR3 nucleotide sequence: TGCGCCAGCAGCTTACAGGGAAGGCAGCCCCAGCATTTT.

The chain couples TRBV10-1 to TRBJ2-2; 8 bases are shared with TRBD2. The CDR3 totals 17 residues. V dropped 5 bases and J dropped 1; count of bases not matched to a gene: 9. The germline gives CDR1 WNHNN, CDR2 SYGVQD (reference sequence). The chain's CDR3 is CASSPVTGRVNTGELFF. CDR3 nucleotides: TGCGCCAGCAGTCCAGTGACCGGGAGGGTGAACACCGGGGAGCTGTTTTTT.

The chain has TRBV18 and TRBJ1-3; D uncertain. This CDR3 contains 13 residues. Germline assignment: CDR1 KGHSH and CDR2 LQKENI. V gave up 8 bases and J gave up 0 bases, with 8 bases separating them. The CDR3 DNA follows: TGTGCCAGCCTTACAATCTCTGGAAACACCATATATTTT. Translated: CASLTISGNTIYF.

The V call is TRBV2, the J call TRBJ2-7; maybe TRBD1 (5 bases). Trimming stripped 7 bases from V and 4 bases from J, with 17 bases between. The length of the CDR3 is 14 residues. Germline assignment: CDR1 SNHLY and CDR2 FYNNEI. The CDR3 sequence: CASNQRWQGYEQYF. CDR3 nucleotide sequence: TGTGCCAGCAACCAAAGGTGGCAGGGTTACGAGCAGTACTTC. Based on the CDR3 plus reference TRBV2 and TRBJ2-7, the full variable domain is EPEVTQTPSHQVTQMGQEVILRCVPISNHLYFYWYRQILGQKVEFLVSFYNNEISEKSEIFDDQFSVERPDGSNFTLKIRSTKLEDSAMYFCASNQRWQGYEQYFGPGTRLTVT.

V and J are TRBV12-3 or TRBV12-4 and TRBJ1-1; D call uncertain. This CDR3 is 13 amino acids long. V dropped 3 bases and J dropped 8 bases, with 13 bases sitting between them. The CDR3 coding sequence is TGTGCCAGCAGTTTTAGGGAGGGCGCAGAAGCTTTCTTT. Amino acids: CASSFREGAEAFF.

The chain uses TRBV5-1 and TRBJ2-2, with 13 bases fitting TRBD2. CDR3 length: 15 residues. Germline lookup yields CDR1 SGHRS and CDR2 YFSETQ. V trimming: 4 bases; J trimming: 7 bases; junction bases outside the gene matches: 4. CDR3 sequence (DNA): TGCGCCAGCAGCCAGGGACTAGCGGGGCACGGGGAGCTGTTTTTT. Residues: CASSQGLAGHGELFF.

The gene calls are TRBV18 and TRBJ2-1; D not resolved. Trimming took off 3 bases at V and 7 bases at J, with 7 bases between the two ends. Germline V CDR1 and CDR2: KGHSH, LQKENI. CDR3 length equals 12 residues. CDR3 in amino acids: CASSPPGNEQFF. In DNA, the CDR3 is TGTGCCAGCTCACCTCCGGGTAATGAGCAGTTCTTC.

This clone came up once. The chain combines TRBV7-9 with TRBJ2-5; 7 bases map to TRBD1. Losses at the gene ends were 5 bases for V and 5 bases for J; bases not matched to a gene: 8. CDR1 is SEHNR, CDR2 FQNEAQ, per germline (reference sequence). The length of the CDR3 is 14 residues. CDR3 DNA sequence: TGTGCCAGCAGCCTCGACAGGGTCCACGAGACCCAGTACTTC. Amino acids: CASSLDRVHETQYF.

The chain couples TRBV19 to TRBJ1-5, with 10 bases identical to TRBD1. The V and J ends lost 7 bases and 5 bases, in that order; junction bases with no gene match: 14. CDR3 length: 17 amino acids. CDR1 LNHDA and CDR2 SQIVND come from the germline V gene (reference sequence). CDR3 nucleotides: TGTGCCAGTAAAGTAACCCCCTCCGGGACAGGGGATCAGCCCCAGCATTTT. Translation: CASKVTPSGTGDQPQHF. Full variable domain (rest looked up from reference TRBV19 and TRBJ1-5): DGGITQSPKYLFRKEGQNVTLSCEQNLNHDAMYWYRQDPGQGLRLIYYSQIVNDFQKGDIAEGYSVSREKKESFPLTVTSAQKNPTAFYLCASKVTPSGTGDQPQHFGDGTRLSIL.

The chain links TRBV29-1 to TRBJ2-1; 7 bases align to TRBD1. Trimming removed 3 bases from V and 5 bases from J; junction bases left unmatched: 10. This CDR3 region has 15 residues. Germline CDR1 SQVTM, CDR2 ANQGSEA. The DNA of the CDR3 is TGCAGCGTTGAGCAACAGGGGATTCTGGACAATGAGCAGTTCTTC. Translated, it gives CSVEQQGILDNEQFF.

The chain joins TRBV7-7 to TRBJ2-3, with 8 nucleotides matching TRBD1. The length of the CDR3 is 14 residues. Germline values: CDR1 SSHAT, CDR2 FNYEAQ (reference sequence). The CDR3 region has the DNA TGTGCTAGTGGACAGGGCGGGAGCACAGATACGCAGTATTTT. This translates into CASGQGGSTDTQYF. Based on the CDR3 plus reference TRBV7-7 and TRBJ2-3, the full variable domain is GAGVSQSPRYKVTKRGQDVTLRCDPISSHATLYWYQQALGQGPEFLTYFNYEAQPDKSGLPSDRFSAERPEGSISTLTIQRTEQRDSAMYRCASGQGGSTDTQYFGPGTRLTVL.

This clone was detected a few times. This chain uses TRBV13 with TRBJ2-3, with D possibly TRBD2 on 5 matching bases. CDR1 is PRHDT, CDR2 FYEKMQ, per germline (reference sequence). Between the trimmed V and J ends, which lost 5 bases and 4 bases, there was a span of 22 bases. The CDR3 length is 17 residues. In nucleotides, the CDR3 is TGTGCCAGCAGCCTCCAAGGAGGACCCTTTGCCCCAGATACGCAGTATTTT. It translates to CASSLQGGPFAPDTQYF.

This clone was picked up one time. The V gene is TRBV4-3, the J gene TRBJ1-1, with D tentatively TRBD1 (6 bases). The ends were cut back, 4 bases at V and 2 bases at J, with 8 bases in the middle. The CDR3 covers 13 residues. Germline CDR1 LGHNA, CDR2 YSLEER. The CDR3 DNA reads as TGCGCCAGCAGCCTAGGGGGAAACACTGAAGCTTTCTTT. Encoded protein: CASSLGGNTEAFF.

The chain employs TRBV3-1 (or the pseudogene TRBV3-2) and TRBJ2-7; 8 bases match TRBD1. J gave up 2 bases and V 6 bases, and 6 bases lay outside the gene matches. Germline V gene sequence: CDR1 LGHDT, CDR2 YNNKEL (reference sequence). The CDR3 covers 14 residues. CDR3 sequence: CASSRTGSAYEQYF. DNA of the CDR3: TGTGCCAGCAGTCGGACAGGGAGTGCCTACGAGCAGTACTTC.

The chain recombines TRBV6-1 with TRBJ1-4, with D possibly matching TRBD1 (5 bases). Trimming removed 2 bases from V and 13 bases from J, with 17 bases in between. The CDR3 has 14 amino acids. CDR1 MNHNS and CDR2 SASEGT come from the germline V gene. The chain's CDR3 is CASSENWGRLLLFF. The CDR3 bases are TGTGCCAGCAGTGAAAACTGGGGCAGGCTTCTACTGTTTTTT.

The chain recombines TRBV5-1 with TRBJ2-5, with D perhaps matching TRBD1 (5 bases). The CDR3 runs to 15 residues. In germline, CDR1 is SGHRS, CDR2 YFSETQ. Deletions cut 0 bases from V and 1 base from J, with 10 bases between. The CDR3 spells CASSLEDTAQETQYF. The DNA of the CDR3 is TGCGCCAGCAGCTTGGAGGACACGGCCCAAGAGACCCAGTACTTC. The full variable domain, rest sourced from reference TRBV5-1 and TRBJ2-5, is KAGVTQTPRYLIKTRGQQVTLSCSPISGHRSVSWYQQTPGQGLQFLFEYFSETQRNKGNFPGRFSGRQFSNSRSEMNVSTLELGDSALYLCASSLEDTAQETQYFGPGTRLLVL.

This chain connects TRBV29-1 to TRBJ1-5, with a tentative D call TRBD1 (5 bases). The germline gives CDR1 SQVTM, CDR2 ANQGSEA. Trimming pared 6 bases from V and 13 bases from J, leaving 13 bases between. The length of the CDR3 is 10 residues. This chain's CDR3 is CSVRAGLQHF. The CDR3 DNA follows: TGCAGCGTCAGAGCGGGACTGCAGCATTTT.

This chain connects TRBV30 to TRBJ1-1; the D is unclear. Trimming shortened V by 0 bases and J by 0 bases, and 14 bases separated the two germline ends. The germline CDR1 and CDR2 sequences are GTSNPN and SVGIG (reference sequence). The CDR3 has 16 residues. The chain's CDR3 is CAWSVREWRMNTEAFF. CDR3 nucleotide sequence: TGTGCCTGGAGTGTACGGGAATGGAGAATGAACACTGAAGCTTTCTTT.

DNA of the CDR3: TGTGCCAGCAGCTTGGTTGGGCAGAGTACAGATACGCAGTATTTT. Translating it yields CASSLVGQSTDTQYF. The V call is TRBV5-6, the J call TRBJ2-3; the D is unclear. The CDR3 has 15 amino acids. CDR1 is SGHDT, CDR2 YYEEEE, per germline. Trimming shortened V by 0 bases and J by 3 bases, and 11 bases separated the two germline ends.

This chain links TRBV4-1 with TRBJ2-7; tentatively, D is TRBD2 (6 bases). Trimming pared 1 base from V and 0 bases from J, leaving 10 bases between. The CDR3 runs 15 residues. The germline V gene has CDR1 MGHRA and CDR2 YSYEKL. CDR3 residues: CASSQAPGSSYEQYF. Written as DNA, the CDR3 is TGCGCCAGCAGCCAAGCACCCGGGAGCTCCTACGAGCAGTACTTC.